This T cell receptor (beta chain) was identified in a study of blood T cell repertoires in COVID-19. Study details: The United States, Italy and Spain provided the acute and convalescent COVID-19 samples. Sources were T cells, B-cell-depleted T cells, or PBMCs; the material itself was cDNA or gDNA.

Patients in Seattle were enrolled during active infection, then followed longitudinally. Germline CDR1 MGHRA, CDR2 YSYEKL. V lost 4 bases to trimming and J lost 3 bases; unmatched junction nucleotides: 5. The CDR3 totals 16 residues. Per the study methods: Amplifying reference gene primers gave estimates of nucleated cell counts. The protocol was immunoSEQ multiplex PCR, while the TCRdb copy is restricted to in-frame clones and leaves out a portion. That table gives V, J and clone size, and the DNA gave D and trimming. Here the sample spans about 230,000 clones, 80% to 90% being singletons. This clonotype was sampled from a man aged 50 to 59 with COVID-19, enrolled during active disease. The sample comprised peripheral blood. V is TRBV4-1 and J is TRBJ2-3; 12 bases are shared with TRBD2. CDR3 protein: CASSPLAGGPTDTQYF. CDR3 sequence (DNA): TGCGCCAGCAGCCCCCTAGCGGGAGGGCCGACAGATACGCAGTATTTT.